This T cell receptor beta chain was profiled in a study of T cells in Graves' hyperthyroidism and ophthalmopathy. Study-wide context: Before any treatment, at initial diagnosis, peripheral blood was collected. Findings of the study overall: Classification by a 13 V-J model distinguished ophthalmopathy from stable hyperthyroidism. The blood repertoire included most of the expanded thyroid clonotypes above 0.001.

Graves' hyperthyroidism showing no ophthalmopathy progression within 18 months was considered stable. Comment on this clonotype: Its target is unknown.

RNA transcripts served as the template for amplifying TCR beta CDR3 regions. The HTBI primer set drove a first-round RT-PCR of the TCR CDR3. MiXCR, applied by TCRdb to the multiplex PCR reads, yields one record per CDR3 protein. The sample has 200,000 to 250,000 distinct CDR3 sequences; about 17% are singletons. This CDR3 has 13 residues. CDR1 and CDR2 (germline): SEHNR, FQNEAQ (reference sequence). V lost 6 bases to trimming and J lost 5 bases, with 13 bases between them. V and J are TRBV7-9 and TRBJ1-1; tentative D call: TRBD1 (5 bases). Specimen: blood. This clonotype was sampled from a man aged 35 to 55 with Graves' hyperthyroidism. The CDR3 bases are TGTGCCAGCAGAAATCCGGGGGGGACTGAAGCTTTCTTT. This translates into CASRNPGGTEAFF. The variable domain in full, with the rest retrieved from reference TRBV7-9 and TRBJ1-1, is DTGVSQNPRHKITKRGQNVTFRCDPISEHNRLYWYRQTLGQGPEFLTYFQNEAQLEKSRLLSDRFSAERPKGSFSTLEIQRTEQGDSAMYLCASRNPGGTEAFFGQGTRLTVV.